This passage covers 12 T cell receptor beta chains from one sample sequenced in a study of post-analysis software for immune sequencing data. Study results and caveats: TRBV segments more frequent in patients than in controls numbered about 5 and included TRBV5-6, TRBV5-1 and TRBV20-1.

Their antigen targets remain unknown. The library was made from cDNA and included unique molecular identifiers. A single record per CDR3 protein comes from TCRdb applying MiXCR to the PCR reads. The sample contains about 760,000 distinct CDR3 sequences, about 32% of which appear only once. Sample: blood. The receptor source for this set is a girl between 10 and 17 years old with multiple sclerosis.

The chain recombines TRBV18 with TRBJ2-5, with D possibly being TRBD1 or TRBD2 (5 bases each). Germline loops: CDR1 KGHSH, CDR2 LQKENI. Trimming stripped 3 bases from V and 1 base from J, with 9 bases between. The CDR3 runs 14 residues. CDR3 DNA sequence: TGTGCCAGCTCACCCTTGGGGACCCAAGAGACCCAGTACTTC. It translates to CASSPLGTQETQYF.

Many counts were recorded for this clonotype. The V gene is TRBV4-1, the J gene TRBJ2-5; D uncertain. Trimming stripped 4 bases from V and 3 bases from J, with 9 bases between. The CDR3 length is 13 residues. Germline CDR1 and CDR2: MGHRA and YSYEKL. CDR3 sequence reads: CASSRRREETQYF. In nucleotides, the CDR3 is TGCGCCAGCAGCCGCCGACGGGAAGAGACCCAGTACTTC.

In its sample, this clonotype was seen a few times. The V call is TRBV12-3 or TRBV12-4, the J call TRBJ2-1, with 11 bases that match TRBD2. J gave up 3 bases and V 5 bases, and 6 bases lay outside the gene matches. The CDR3 covers 16 residues. As DNA, the CDR3 is TGTGCCAGCAGTCTCCGACTAGCGGGAAGCTACAATGAGCAGTTCTTC. This gives the protein CASSLRLAGSYNEQFF.

The chain is built from TRBV7-9 and TRBJ2-7; D ambiguous. The CDR3 consists of 13 residues. The V gene's germline CDR1 is SEHNR and CDR2 FQNEAQ (reference sequence). Trimming removed 5 bases from V and 3 bases from J, with 11 bases in between. The CDR3 DNA is TGTGCCAGCAGCCCCGGGTGGATCTACGAGCAGTACTTC. Residues: CASSPGWIYEQYF.

The CDR3 is CASGSRGANTGELFF. The CDR3 nucleotides are TGTGCCAGCGGTTCCAGGGGGGCGAACACCGGGGAGCTGTTTTTT. J is TRBJ2-2 and V is TRBV6-5; D might be TRBD1 (7 bases). This CDR3 has 15 residues. Germline V gives CDR1 MNHEY, CDR2 SVGAGI. V gave up 8 bases and J gave up 0 bases, with 13 bases separating them.

This clonotype was observed a handful of times. This sequence joins TRBV20-1 and TRBJ2-1, with 7 bases that match TRBD2. The CDR3 covers 13 residues. CDR1 is DFQATT and CDR2 is SNEGSKA in the germline V gene (reference sequence). The junction had 9 bases not matched to a gene; V was cut back by 5 bases and J by 8 bases. The CDR3 loop reads CSARTSFVHEQFF. The CDR3 region has the DNA TGCAGTGCTCGGACTAGTTTCGTTCATGAGCAGTTCTTC.

The rearrangement links TRBV28 to TRBJ2-7, with 8 bases identical to TRBD1. This CDR3 comprises 16 residues. V trimming: 2 bases; J trimming: 0 bases; junction bases outside the gene matches: 6. CDR1 MDHEN and CDR2 SYDVKM come from the germline V gene. This CDR3 is CASSLTGQAISYEQYF. CDR3 bases: TGTGCCAGCAGTTTAACGGGACAGGCGATCTCCTACGAGCAGTACTTC.

The table lists this clonotype with a few counts. V and J are TRBV12-5 and TRBJ2-5, with 10 bases identical to TRBD1. This CDR3 contains 15 residues. With 1 base clipped from V and 4 bases from J, the junction kept 3 bases outside the gene matches. Germline CDR1 and CDR2: LGHNT and FRNRAP. Written as DNA, the CDR3 is TGTGCTAGTGGTTTGGAGACAGGGGGCCGAGAGACCCAGTACTTC. Translating it yields CASGLETGGRETQYF.

The chain carries TRBV7-2 and TRBJ1-6; weak D call: TRBD1 (5 bases). Between the trimmed V and J ends, which lost 1 base and 0 bases, there was a span of 16 bases. The CDR3 is made up of 19 amino acids. The germline V gene has CDR1 SGHTA and CDR2 FQGNSA. The CDR3 region has the DNA TGTGCCAGCAGCTTAGTCTGGAGCGCAGGGAGCTCCTATAATTCACCCCTCCACTTT. Its protein is CASSLVWSAGSSYNSPLHF.

The chain couples TRBV20-1 to TRBJ2-1, with 13 bases identical to TRBD2. The CDR3 has 18 amino acids. Germline V gives CDR1 DFQATT, CDR2 SNEGSKA (reference sequence). The V and J ends lost 6 bases and 1 base, in that order; junction bases with no gene match: 12. CDR3 in DNA: TGCAGTGCCCGTCCCGGGACTAGCGGGGTCGGGTCCTACAATGAGCAGTTCTTC. Protein product: CSARPGTSGVGSYNEQFF.

This chain uses TRBV15 with TRBJ1-5; 7 nucleotides agree with TRBD1. The CDR3 runs 13 residues. V lost 6 bases to trimming and J lost 6 bases; unmatched junction nucleotides: 5. CDR1 is LNHNV and CDR2 is YYDKDF in the germline V gene (reference sequence). CDR3: CATRRQGFQPQHF. CDR3 DNA: TGTGCCACCAGGAGACAGGGTTTTCAGCCCCAGCATTTT.

This clonotype has a handful of counts. One end of the junction varies from germline; a read error may be responsible. The V and J genes are TRBV5-1 and TRBJ2-2, with a possible D match to TRBD1 (6 bases). The CDR3 length is 15 residues. Germline V lookup: CDR1 SGHRS, CDR2 YFSETQ. The CDR3 bases are TGCGCCAGCCGCGTGACAGGTCCGGATTCCGGGGAGCCGTTTTTT. Translated: CASRVTGPDSGEPFF.